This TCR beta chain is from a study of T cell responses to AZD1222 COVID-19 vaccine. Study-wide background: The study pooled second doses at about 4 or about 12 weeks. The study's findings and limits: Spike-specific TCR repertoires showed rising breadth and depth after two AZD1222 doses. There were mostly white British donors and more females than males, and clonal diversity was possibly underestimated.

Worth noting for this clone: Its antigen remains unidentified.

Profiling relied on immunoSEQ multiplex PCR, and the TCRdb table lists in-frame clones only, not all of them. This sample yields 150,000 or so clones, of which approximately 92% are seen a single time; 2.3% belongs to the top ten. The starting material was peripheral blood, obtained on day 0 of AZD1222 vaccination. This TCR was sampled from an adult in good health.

In DNA, the CDR3 is TGCGCCAGCAGTCCCCGGACCCGTAAACCCAATCAGCCCCAGCATTTT. It yields the protein CASSPRTRKPNQPQHF. The chain has TRBV10-1 and TRBJ1-5; D remains ambiguous. Looked up from germline, CDR1 is WNHNN and CDR2 is SYGVQD (reference sequence). Trimming removed 5 bases from V and 3 bases from J, with 17 bases in between. The CDR3 totals 16 residues.